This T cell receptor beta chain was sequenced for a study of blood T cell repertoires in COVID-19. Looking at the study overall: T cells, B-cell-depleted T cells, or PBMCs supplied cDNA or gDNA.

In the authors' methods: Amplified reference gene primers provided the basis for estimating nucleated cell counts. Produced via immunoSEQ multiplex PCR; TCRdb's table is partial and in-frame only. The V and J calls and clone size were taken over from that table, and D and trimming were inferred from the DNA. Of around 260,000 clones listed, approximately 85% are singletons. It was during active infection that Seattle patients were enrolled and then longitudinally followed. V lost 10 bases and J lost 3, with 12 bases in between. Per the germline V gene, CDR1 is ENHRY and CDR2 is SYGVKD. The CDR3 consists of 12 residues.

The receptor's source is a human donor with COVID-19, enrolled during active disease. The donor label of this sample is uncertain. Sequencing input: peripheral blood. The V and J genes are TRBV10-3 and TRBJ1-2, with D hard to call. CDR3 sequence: CATRGVDYGYTF. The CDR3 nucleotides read TGTGCCACCCGCGGGGTAGACTATGGCTACACCTTC.